This T cell receptor (beta chain) was sequenced for a study of glioma-infiltrating T cells. Study-wide results and caveats: Only very few CDR3 sequences appeared in both tissue and blood.

This clonotype has just a few counts. Its antigen is currently unknown. CDR3 size: 15 residues. Germline CDR1 SGHRS, CDR2 YFSETQ. V shed 4 bases and J shed 2 bases, with 15 bases lying between them. Amplification of TCR alpha and beta CDR3 regions from RNA used iRepertoire nested multiplex PCR. In TCRdb, the multiplex PCR reads were re-called with MiXCR into one record per CDR3 protein. Altogether about 200,000 distinct CDR3 sequences are present, approximately 30% being singletons, with the ten largest covering 20%. The J gene is TRBJ2-5, the V gene TRBV5-1; D is uncertain. This TCR was recovered from a human donor with low-grade glioma or glioblastoma, undergoing nonglioma brain surgery, or in good health (not recorded which). The sample taken for sequencing was glioma tissue, nonneoplastic brain tissue, or PBMCs (not recorded which). The CDR3: CASSPASIAQETQYF. As DNA, the CDR3 is TGCGCCAGCAGCCCCGCGTCGATTGCACAAGAGACCCAGTACTTC.